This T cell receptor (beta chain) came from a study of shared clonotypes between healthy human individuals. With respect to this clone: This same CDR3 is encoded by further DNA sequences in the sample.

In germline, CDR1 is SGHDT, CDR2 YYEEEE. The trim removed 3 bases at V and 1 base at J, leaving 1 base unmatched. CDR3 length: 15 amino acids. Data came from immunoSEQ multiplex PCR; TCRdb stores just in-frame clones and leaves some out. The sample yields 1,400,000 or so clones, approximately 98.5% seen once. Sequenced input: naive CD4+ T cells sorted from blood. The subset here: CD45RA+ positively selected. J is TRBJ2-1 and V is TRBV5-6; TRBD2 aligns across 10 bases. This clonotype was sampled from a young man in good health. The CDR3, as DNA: TGTGCCAGCAGCTCTAGCGGGAGTTCCTACAATGAGCAGTTCTTC. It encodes CASSSSGSSYNEQFF.